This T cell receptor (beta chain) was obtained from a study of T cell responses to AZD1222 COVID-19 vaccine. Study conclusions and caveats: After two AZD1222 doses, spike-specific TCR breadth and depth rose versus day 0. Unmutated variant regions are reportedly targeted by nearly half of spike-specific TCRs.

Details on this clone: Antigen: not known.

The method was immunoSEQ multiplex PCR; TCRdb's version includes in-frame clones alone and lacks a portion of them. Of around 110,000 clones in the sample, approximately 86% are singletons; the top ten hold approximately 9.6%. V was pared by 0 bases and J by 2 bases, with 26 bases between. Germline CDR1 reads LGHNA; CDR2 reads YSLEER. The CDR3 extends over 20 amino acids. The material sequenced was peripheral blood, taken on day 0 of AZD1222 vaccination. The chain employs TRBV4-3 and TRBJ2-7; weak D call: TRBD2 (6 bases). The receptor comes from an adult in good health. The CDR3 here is CASSQEWAGLLGLETYEQYF. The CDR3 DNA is TGCGCCAGCAGCCAAGAGTGGGCAGGTCTTTTGGGACTCGAAACCTACGAGCAGTACTTC.